The clone carrying this TCR beta chain has ten or more counts. Its cognate antigen is unknown. The entry originates in a study of T-cell memory formation after mild COVID-19. Points from the study as a whole: Contracting CD4+ clones were located mainly in CM and EM, and CD8+ clones in EMRA.

Constant-segment primers and 5'RACE yielded cDNA libraries for TCR alpha and TCR beta, each carrying sample barcodes and UMIs. TCRdb processed the 5' RACE reads anew with MiXCR; each CDR3 protein has one entry. Of about 190,000 distinct CDR3 sequences detected, 15% to 20% appear once; the ten largest clones hold 2.4%. The sample taken for sequencing was PBMCs or a T cell subset sorted from them (not recorded which). The receptor was derived from an adult woman who had mild COVID-19 (a few samples of this study predate the infection). Cell type and time point are not known.

This chain's CDR3 is CAMGHLYDSNQPQHF. Here the CDR3 DNA reads TGTGCCATGGGACACCTCTACGATAGCAATCAGCCCCAGCATTTT. V gene TRBV2 combines with J gene TRBJ1-5, with D possibly matching TRBD1 (6 bases). The CDR3 is 15 amino acids. V was cut by 10 bases and J by 0 bases, with 16 bases left in between. The germline V gene encodes CDR1 SNHLY and CDR2 FYNNEI.